The entry that follows covers one T cell receptor beta chain sequence. The data were obtained in a study of glioma-infiltrating T cells after dendritic cell vaccination. Time point specified: after dendritic cell vaccination, including at tumor progression/relapse. Repertoires were generated with immunoSEQ multiplex PCR, while TCRdb's copy carries only in-frame clones and drops some. The sample has under 130,000 clones; around 90% are singletons. CDR1 is MGHDK, CDR2 SYGVNS, per germline. The V and J ends lost 4 bases and 2 bases respectively, with 17 bases between them. CDR3 length equals 16 residues.

The sequence was obtained from a human donor with glioblastoma. The chain employs TRBV25-1 and TRBJ1-1; TRBD1 is a possible D gene (6 bases). Material: blood, obtained after dendritic cell vaccination. This CDR3 is CASSVRSGTTNTEAFF. In DNA form, the CDR3 reads TGTGCCAGCAGTGTAAGATCTGGGACAACAAACACTGAAGCTTTCTTT. The whole variable domain, remainder taken from reference TRBV25-1 and TRBJ1-1, is EADIYQTPRYLVIGTGKKITLECSQTMGHDKMYWYQQDPGMELHLIHYSYGVNSTEKGDLSSESTVSRIRTEHFPLTLESARPSHTSQYLCASSVRSGTTNTEAFFGQGTRLTVV.